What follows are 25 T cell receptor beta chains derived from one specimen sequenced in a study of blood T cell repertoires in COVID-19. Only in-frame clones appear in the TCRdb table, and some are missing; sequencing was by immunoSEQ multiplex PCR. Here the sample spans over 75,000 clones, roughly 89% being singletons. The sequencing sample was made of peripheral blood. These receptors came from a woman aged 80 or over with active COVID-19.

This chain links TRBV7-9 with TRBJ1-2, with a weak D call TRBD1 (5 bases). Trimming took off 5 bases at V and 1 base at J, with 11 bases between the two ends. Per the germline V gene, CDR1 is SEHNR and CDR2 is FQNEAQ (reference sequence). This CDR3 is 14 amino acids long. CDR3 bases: TGTGCCAGCAGCCCAGAACAGGTTAACTATGGCTACACCTTC. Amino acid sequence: CASSPEQVNYGYTF.

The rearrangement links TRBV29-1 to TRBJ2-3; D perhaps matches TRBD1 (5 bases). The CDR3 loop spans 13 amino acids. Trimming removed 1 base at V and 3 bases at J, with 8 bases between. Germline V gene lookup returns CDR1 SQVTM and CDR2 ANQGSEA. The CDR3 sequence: CSVEGAGTDTQYF. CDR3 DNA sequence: TGCAGCGTTGAAGGGGCAGGGACAGATACGCAGTATTTT.

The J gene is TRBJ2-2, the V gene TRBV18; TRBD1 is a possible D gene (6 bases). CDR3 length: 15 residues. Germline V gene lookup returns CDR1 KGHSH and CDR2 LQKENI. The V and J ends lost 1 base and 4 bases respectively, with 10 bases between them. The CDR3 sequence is CASSPQGDGTGELFF. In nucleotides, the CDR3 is TGTGCCAGCTCACCACAGGGGGATGGCACCGGGGAGCTGTTTTTT. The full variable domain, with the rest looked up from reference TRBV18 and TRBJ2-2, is NAGVMQNPRHLVRRRGQEARLRCSPMKGHSHVYWYRQLPEEGLKFMVYLQKENIIDESGMPKERFSAEFPKEGPSILRIQQVVRGDSAAYFCASSPQGDGTGELFFGEGSRLTVL.

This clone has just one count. In nucleotides, the CDR3 is TGTGCCAGCAGCTCGAGGGGGCGTAGGGCAGATACGCAGTATTTT. Translating gives CASSSRGRRADTQYF. The gene calls are TRBV7-2 and TRBJ2-3; 7 bases fit TRBD1. The CDR3 sequence is 15 residues long. From germline, CDR1 is SGHTA and CDR2 FQGNSA. J lost 4 bases, V lost 4 bases, and 8 bases had no gene match.

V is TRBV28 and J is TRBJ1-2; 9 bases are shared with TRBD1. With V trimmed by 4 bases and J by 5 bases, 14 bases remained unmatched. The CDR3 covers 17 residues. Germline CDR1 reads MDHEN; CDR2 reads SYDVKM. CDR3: CASSSGTGLARKYGYTF. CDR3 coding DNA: TGTGCCAGCAGTTCCGGGACAGGGCTCGCGCGGAAATATGGCTACACCTTC.

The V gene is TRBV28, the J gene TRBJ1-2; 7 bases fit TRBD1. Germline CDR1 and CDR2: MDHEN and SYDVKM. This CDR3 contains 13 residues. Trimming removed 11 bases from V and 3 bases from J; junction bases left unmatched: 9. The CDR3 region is CALSRDRDYGYTF. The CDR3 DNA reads TGTGCCCTAAGTCGCGACAGGGACTATGGCTACACCTTC.

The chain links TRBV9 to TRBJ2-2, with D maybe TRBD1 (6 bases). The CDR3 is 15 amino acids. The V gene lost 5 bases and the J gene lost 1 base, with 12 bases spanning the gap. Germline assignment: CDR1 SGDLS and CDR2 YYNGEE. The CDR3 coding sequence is TGTGCCAGCAGGAGAGAACAGGGGAACACCGGGGAGCTGTTTTTT. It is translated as CASRREQGNTGELFF.

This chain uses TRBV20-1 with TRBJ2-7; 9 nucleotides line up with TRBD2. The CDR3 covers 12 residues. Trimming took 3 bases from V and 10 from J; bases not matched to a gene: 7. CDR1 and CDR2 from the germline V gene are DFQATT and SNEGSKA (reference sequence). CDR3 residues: CSASRASGDQYF. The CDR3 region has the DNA TGCAGTGCTAGTAGGGCTAGCGGGGACCAGTACTTC.

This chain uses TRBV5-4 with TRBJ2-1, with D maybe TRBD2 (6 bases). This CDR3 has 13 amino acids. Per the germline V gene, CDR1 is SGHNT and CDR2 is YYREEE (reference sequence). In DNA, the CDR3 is TGTTCCTGGGGGGAGAGCTCCTACAATGAGCAGTTCTTC. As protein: CSWGESSYNEQFF.

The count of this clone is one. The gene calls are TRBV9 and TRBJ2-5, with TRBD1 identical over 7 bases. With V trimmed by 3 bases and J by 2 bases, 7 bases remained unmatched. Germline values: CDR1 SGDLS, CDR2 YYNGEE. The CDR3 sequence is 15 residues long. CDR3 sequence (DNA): TGTGCCAGCAGCGCGGGGACAGAGATTCAAGAGACCCAGTACTTC. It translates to CASSAGTEIQETQYF.

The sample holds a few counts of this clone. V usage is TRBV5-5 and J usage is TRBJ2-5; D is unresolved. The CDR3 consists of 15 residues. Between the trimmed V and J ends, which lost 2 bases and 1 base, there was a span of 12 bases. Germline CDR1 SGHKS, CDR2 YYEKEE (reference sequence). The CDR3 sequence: CASSLFMRVQETQYF. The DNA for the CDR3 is TGTGCCAGCAGCTTATTCATGAGAGTCCAAGAGACCCAGTACTTC.

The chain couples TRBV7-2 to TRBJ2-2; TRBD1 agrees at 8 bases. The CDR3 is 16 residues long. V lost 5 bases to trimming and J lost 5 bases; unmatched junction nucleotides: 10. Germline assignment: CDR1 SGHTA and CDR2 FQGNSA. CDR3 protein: CASSRGQGALTGELFF. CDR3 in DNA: TGTGCCAGCAGCCGCGGACAGGGCGCTCTAACCGGGGAGCTGTTTTTT.

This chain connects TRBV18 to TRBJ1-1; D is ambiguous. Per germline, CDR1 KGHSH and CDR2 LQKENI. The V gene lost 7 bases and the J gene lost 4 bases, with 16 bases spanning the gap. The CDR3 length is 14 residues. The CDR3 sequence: CASLLGEMSTEAFF. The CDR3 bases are TGTGCCAGCTTACTCGGGGAAATGAGCACTGAAGCTTTCTTT.

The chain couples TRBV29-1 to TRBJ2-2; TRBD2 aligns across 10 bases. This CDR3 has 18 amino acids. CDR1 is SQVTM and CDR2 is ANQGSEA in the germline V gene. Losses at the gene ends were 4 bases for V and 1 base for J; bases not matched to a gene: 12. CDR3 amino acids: CSVGSSLAGSLNTGELFF. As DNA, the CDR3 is TGCAGCGTTGGATCCTCACTAGCGGGATCATTGAACACCGGGGAGCTGTTTTTT.

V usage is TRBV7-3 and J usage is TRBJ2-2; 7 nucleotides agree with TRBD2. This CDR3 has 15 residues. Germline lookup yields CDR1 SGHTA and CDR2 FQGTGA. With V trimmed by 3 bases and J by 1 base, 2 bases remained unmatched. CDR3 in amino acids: CASSFSGLNTGELFF. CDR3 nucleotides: TGTGCCAGCAGCTTTAGCGGGCTGAACACCGGGGAGCTGTTTTTT.

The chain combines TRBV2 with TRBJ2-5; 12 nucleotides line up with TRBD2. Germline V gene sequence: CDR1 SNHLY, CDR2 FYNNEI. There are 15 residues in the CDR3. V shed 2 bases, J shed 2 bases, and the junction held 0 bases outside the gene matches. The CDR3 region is CASSETSGGQETQYF. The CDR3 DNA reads TGTGCCAGCAGTGAAACTAGCGGGGGGCAAGAGACCCAGTACTTC.

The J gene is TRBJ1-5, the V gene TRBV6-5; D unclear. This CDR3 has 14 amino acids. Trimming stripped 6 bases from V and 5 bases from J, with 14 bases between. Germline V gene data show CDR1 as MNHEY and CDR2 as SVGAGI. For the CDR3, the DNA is TGTGCCAGCAGCGTCCAAACCGGGGATCAGCCCCAGCATTTT. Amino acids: CASSVQTGDQPQHF.

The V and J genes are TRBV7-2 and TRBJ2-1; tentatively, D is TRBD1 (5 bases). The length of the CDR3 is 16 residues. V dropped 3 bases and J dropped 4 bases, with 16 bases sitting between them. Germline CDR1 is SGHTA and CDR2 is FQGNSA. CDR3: CASSFPLGRDYNEQFF. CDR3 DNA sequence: TGTGCCAGCAGCTTCCCTCTCGGCAGGGATTACAATGAGCAGTTCTTC.

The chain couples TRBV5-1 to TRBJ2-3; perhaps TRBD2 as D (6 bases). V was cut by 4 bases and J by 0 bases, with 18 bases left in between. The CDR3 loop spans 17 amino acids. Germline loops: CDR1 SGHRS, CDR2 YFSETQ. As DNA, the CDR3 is TGCGCCAGCAGCCGCTACTTTAGCGGAGGGAGCACAGATACGCAGTATTTT. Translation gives CASSRYFSGGSTDTQYF.

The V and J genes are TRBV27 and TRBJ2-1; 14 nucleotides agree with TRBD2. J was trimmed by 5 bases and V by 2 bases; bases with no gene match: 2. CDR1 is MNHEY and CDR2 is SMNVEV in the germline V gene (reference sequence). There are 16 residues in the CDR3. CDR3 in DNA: TGTGCCAGCAGTTTACAGGGACTAGCGGGAGACAATGAGCAGTTCTTC. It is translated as CASSLQGLAGDNEQFF.

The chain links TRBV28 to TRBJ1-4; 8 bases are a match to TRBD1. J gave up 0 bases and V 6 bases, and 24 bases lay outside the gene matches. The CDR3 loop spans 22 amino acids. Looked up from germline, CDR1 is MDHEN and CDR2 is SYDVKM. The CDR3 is CASRRSPPGTGLLFATNEKLFF. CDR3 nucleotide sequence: TGTGCCAGCAGACGCAGCCCCCCCGGGACAGGATTATTGTTTGCAACTAATGAAAAACTGTTTTTT.

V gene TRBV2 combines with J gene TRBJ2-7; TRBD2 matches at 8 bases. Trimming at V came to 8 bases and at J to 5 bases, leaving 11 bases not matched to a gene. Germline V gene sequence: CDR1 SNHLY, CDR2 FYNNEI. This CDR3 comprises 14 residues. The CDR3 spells CASGPGLGFHEQYF. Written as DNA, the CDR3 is TGTGCCAGCGGACCGGGACTAGGGTTCCACGAGCAGTACTTC.

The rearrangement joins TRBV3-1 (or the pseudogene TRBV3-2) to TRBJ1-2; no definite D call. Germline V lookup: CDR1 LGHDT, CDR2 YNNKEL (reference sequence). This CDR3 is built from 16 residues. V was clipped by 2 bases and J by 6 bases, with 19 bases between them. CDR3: CASSQRMDRSGNGYTF. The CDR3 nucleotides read TGTGCCAGCAGCCAACGAATGGACCGAAGCGGAAATGGCTACACCTTC.

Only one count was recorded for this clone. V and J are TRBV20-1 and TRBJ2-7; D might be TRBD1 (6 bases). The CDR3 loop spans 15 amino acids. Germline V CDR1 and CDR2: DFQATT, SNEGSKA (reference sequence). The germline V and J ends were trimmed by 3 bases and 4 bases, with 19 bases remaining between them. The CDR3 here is CSASPRDKTPYEQYF. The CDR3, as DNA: TGCAGTGCTAGTCCCCGGGACAAGACGCCTTACGAGCAGTACTTC.

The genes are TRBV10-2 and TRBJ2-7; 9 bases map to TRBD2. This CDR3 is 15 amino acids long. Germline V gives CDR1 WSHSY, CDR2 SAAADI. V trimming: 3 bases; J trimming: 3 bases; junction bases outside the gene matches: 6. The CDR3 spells CASSDRRGGDYEQYF. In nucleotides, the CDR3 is TGCGCCAGCAGTGATCGGCGGGGGGGAGACTACGAGCAGTACTTC.